This T cell receptor beta chain was sequenced during a study of CD8+CD57+ T cells in acquired aplastic anemia. Study outcomes and limitations: Patients and controls turned out to have more than 25 CD8+ CDR3 sequences in common.

About this clonotype: Its antigen is currently unknown.

Patients selected for sequencing had displayed CD8+CD57+ cell expansion by flow cytometry. Genomic DNA, serving as template, underwent TCR beta VDJ and CDR3 profiling. TCRdb ran MiXCR on the reads and lists one entry per CDR3 protein. Here the sample spans approximately 190,000 distinct CDR3 sequences, approximately 48% being singletons. Per the germline V gene, CDR1 is KGHDR and CDR2 is SFDVKD. The V end lost 5 bases, the J end lost 4 bases, and 10 bases lay between the germline ends. The CDR3 spans 13 residues. The source is a human donor with aplastic anemia. Sequences were obtained from sorted CD4+, CD8+, or CD8+CD57+ T cells (not recorded which) from PBMCs. The genes are TRBV24-1 and TRBJ1-1; D may be TRBD1 (6 bases). This CDR3 reads CATSVGRGTEAFF. The CDR3 DNA follows: TGTGCCACCAGTGTGGGCAGGGGCACTGAAGCTTTCTTT.